The entry that follows covers one T cell receptor beta chain sequence. This entry comes from a study of sequential checkpoint blockade in melanoma. The CDR3 runs to 15 residues. Between the trimmed V and J ends, which lost 3 bases and 7 bases, there was a span of 16 bases. Germline V gene data show CDR1 as MNHGY and CDR2 as SAAAGT. The treatment is: randomized to nivolumab then ipilimumab (arm A) or the reverse (arm B). This table comes from immunoSEQ multiplex PCR, and its TCRdb copy is limited to in-frame clones, with some not included. This sample has around 3,000 clones, with approximately 15% found just once.

The chain joins TRBV6-8 to TRBJ2-1; D unclear. This TCR was sampled from a human donor with melanoma. The source was tumor tissue (inferred from file names), collected from a patient given nivolumab and ipilimumab in sequence. DNA for the CDR3: TGTGCCAGCAGTTATCGTAGTGGCGGTTTGAATGAGCAGTTCTTC. Translation: CASSYRSGGLNEQFF.